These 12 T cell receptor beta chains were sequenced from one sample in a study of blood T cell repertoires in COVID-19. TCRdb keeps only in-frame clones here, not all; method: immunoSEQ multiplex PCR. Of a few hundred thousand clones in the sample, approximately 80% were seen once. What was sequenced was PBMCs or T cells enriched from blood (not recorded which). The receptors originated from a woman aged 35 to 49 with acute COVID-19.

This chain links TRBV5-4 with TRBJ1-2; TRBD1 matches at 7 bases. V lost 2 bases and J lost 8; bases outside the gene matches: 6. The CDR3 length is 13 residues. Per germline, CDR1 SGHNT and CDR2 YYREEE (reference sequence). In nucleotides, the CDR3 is TGTGCCAGCAGCTTTGGACAGGAGTACGGCTACACCTTC. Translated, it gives CASSFGQEYGYTF.

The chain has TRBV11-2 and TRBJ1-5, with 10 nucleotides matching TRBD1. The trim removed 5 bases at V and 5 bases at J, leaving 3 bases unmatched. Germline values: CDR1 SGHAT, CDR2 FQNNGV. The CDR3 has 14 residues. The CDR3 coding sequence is TGTGCCAGCAGCCGACAGGGGGCCTATCAGCCCCAGCATTTT. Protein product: CASSRQGAYQPQHF.

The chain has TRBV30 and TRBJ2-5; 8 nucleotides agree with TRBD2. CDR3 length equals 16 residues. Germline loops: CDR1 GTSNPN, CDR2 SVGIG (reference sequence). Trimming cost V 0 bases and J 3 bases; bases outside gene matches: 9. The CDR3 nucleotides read TGTGCCTGGAGTGTACAGAGACTAGCGACAAAAGAGACCCAGTACTTC. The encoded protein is CAWSVQRLATKETQYF.

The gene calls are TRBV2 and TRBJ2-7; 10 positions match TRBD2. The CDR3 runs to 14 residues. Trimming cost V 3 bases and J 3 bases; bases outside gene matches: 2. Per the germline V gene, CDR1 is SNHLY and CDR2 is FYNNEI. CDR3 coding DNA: TGTGCCAGCAGTGAGTCTAGCGGGAGCTACGAGCAGTACTTC. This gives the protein CASSESSGSYEQYF.

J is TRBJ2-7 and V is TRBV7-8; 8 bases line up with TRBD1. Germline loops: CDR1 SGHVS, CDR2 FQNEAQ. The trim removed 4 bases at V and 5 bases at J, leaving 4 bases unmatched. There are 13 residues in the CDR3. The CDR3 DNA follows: TGTGCCAGCAGCTACCAGACAGGGGACGAGCAGTACTTC. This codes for CASSYQTGDEQYF.

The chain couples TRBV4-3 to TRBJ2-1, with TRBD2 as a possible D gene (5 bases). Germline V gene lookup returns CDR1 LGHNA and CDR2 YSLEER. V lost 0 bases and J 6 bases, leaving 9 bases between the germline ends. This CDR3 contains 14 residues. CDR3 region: CASSQESGSNEQFF. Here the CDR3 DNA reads TGCGCCAGCAGCCAAGAGTCGGGGTCCAATGAGCAGTTCTTC.

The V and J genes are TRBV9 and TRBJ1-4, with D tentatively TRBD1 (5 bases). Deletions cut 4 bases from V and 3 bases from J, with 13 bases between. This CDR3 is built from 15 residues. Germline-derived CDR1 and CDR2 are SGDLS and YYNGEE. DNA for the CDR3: TGTGCCAGCAGCTTGCTCGGGGGTTCTAATGAAAAACTGTTTTTT. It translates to CASSLLGGSNEKLFF.

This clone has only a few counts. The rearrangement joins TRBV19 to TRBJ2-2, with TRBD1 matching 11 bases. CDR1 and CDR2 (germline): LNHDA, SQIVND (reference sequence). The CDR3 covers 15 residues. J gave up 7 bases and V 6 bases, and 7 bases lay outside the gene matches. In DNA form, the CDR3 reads TGTGCCAGTAGGAGGACAGGGGGCGATGGCGGGGAGCTGTTTTTT. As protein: CASRRTGGDGGELFF. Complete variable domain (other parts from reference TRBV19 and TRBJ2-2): DGGITQSPKYLFRKEGQNVTLSCEQNLNHDAMYWYRQDPGQGLRLIYYSQIVNDFQKGDIAEGYSVSREKKESFPLTVTSAQKNPTAFYLCASRRTGGDGGELFFGEGSRLTVL.

The CDR3: CASSQNIGYEQYF. Here the CDR3 DNA reads TGTGCCAGCAGCCAAAATATCGGCTACGAGCAGTACTTC. The chain joins TRBV3-1 (or the pseudogene TRBV3-2) to TRBJ2-7; the D is unclear. The CDR3 consists of 13 residues. Trimming took off 2 bases at V and 3 bases at J, with 8 bases between the two ends. Looked up from germline, CDR1 is LGHDT and CDR2 is YNNKEL (reference sequence).

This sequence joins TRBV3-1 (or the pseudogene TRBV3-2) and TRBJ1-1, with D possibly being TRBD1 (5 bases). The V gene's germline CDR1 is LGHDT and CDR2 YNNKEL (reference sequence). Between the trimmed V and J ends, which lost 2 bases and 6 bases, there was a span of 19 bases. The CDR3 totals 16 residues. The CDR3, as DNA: TGTGCCAGCAGCCAAAACCATCGCAGGGTAGGAGCTGAAGCTTTCTTT. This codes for CASSQNHRRVGAEAFF.

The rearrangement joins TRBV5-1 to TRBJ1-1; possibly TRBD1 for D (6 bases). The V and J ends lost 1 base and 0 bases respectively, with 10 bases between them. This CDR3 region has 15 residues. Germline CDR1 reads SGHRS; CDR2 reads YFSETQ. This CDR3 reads CASSLTGWLNTEAFF. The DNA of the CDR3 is TGCGCCAGCAGCTTGACAGGGTGGTTGAACACTGAAGCTTTCTTT.

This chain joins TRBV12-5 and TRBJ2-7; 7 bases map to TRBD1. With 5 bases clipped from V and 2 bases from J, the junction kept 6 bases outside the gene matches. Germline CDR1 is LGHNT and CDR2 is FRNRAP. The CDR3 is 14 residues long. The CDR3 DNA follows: TGTGCTAGTGGTCCGGGACAGCCTCCCTACGAGCAGTACTTC. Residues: CASGPGQPPYEQYF. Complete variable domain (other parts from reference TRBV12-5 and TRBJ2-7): DARVTQTPRHKVTEMGQEVTMRCQPILGHNTVFWYRQTMMQGLELLAYFRNRAPLDDSGMPKDRFSAEMPDATLATLKIQPSEPRDSAVYFCASGPGQPPYEQYFGPGTRLTVT.